These 4 T cell receptor beta chains came from one sample sequenced in a study of graft-versus-host responses after intestinal transplantation. Libraries were prepared by immunoSEQ multiplex PCR; TCRdb keeps only in-frame clonotypes and omits some of them. Of about 90,000 clones listed, less than 95% are singletons. Antigens of these TCRs are unknown. The sequences come from unstimulated CD4+ T cells sorted from spleen or lymph node cells, collected before transplant. The source is a human donor who was the organ donor for an intestinal transplant.

CDR3: CASSIGEGSETQYF. CDR3 sequence (DNA): TGTGCCAGTAGTATAGGAGAGGGTTCAGAGACCCAGTACTTC. The chain is built from TRBV19 and TRBJ2-5, with a possible D match to TRBD2 (5 bases). This CDR3 region has 14 residues. Germline-derived CDR1 and CDR2 are LNHDA and SQIVND (reference sequence). V was clipped by 1 base and J by 4 bases, with 10 bases between them.

J is TRBJ1-2 and V is TRBV30; weak D call: TRBD1 (6 bases). Germline V gene lookup returns CDR1 GTSNPN and CDR2 SVGIG (reference sequence). The CDR3 totals 14 residues. The germline V and J ends were trimmed by 0 bases and 8 bases, with 16 bases remaining between them. The CDR3: CAWSVSGTYLGYTF. Written as DNA, the CDR3 is TGTGCCTGGAGTGTATCCGGGACATATTTGGGCTACACCTTC.

The chain is built from TRBV6-5 and TRBJ2-1; 11 bases fit TRBD2. The J segment lost 10 bases and the V segment lost 3 bases, leaving 11 bases of the junction unmatched. Germline V gives CDR1 MNHEY, CDR2 SVGAGI. The CDR3 consists of 16 residues. The CDR3 DNA reads as TGTGCCAGCAGTTATATGGTAGCGGGGGGGCCTCACGAGCAGTTCTTC. Amino acid sequence: CASSYMVAGGPHEQFF.

This chain uses TRBV27 with TRBJ2-7; 8 bases line up with TRBD1. After removal of 5 bases from V and 2 bases from J, the junction contained 8 bases not matched to a gene. Germline CDR1 is MNHEY and CDR2 is SMNVEV (reference sequence). The CDR3 is made up of 15 amino acids. CDR3 protein: CASSPTGTGAYEQYF. DNA of the CDR3: TGTGCCAGCAGTCCTACCGGGACAGGAGCCTACGAGCAGTACTTC.